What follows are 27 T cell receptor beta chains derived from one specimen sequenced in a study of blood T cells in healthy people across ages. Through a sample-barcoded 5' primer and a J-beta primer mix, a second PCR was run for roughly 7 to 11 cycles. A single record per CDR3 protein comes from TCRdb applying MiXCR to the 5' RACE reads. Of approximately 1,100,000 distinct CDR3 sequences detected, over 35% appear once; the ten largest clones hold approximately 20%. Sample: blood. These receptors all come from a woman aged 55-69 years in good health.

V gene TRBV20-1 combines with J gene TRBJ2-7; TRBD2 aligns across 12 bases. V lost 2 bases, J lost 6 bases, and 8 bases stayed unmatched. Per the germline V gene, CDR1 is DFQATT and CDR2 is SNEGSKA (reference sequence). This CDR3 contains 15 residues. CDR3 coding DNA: TGCAGTGCTAGAAAGGCTAGCGGGAGGGGTGGCGAGCAGTACTTC. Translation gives CSARKASGRGGEQYF.

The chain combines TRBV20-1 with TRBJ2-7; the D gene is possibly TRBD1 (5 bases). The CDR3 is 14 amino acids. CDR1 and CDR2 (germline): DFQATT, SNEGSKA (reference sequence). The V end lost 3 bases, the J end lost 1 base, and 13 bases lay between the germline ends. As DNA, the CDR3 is TGCAGTGCTAGTGTGGGGCGCAAATCCTACGAGCAGTACTTC. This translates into CSASVGRKSYEQYF.

CDR3 DNA sequence: TGTGCCAGCAGCCCAGCCACGACAGGGACGCAAGAGACCCAGTACTTC. It translates to CASSPATTGTQETQYF. The rearrangement uses TRBV27 and TRBJ2-5, with 7 bases that match TRBD1. The J segment lost 2 bases and the V segment lost 6 bases, leaving 12 bases of the junction unmatched. This CDR3 contains 16 residues. Germline V gene data show CDR1 as MNHEY and CDR2 as SMNVEV (reference sequence).

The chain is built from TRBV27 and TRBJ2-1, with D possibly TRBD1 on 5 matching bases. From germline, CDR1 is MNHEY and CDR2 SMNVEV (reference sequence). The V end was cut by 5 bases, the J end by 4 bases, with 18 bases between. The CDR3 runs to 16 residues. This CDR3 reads CASSLPNGHGYNEQFF. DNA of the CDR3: TGTGCCAGCAGTCTCCCGAACGGACATGGGTACAATGAGCAGTTCTTC.

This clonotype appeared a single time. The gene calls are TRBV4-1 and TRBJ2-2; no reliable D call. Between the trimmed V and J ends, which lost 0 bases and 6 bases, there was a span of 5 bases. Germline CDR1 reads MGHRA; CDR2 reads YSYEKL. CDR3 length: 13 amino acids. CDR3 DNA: TGCGCCAGCAGCCAAGATCACCCCGGGGAGCTGTTTTTT. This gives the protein CASSQDHPGELFF.

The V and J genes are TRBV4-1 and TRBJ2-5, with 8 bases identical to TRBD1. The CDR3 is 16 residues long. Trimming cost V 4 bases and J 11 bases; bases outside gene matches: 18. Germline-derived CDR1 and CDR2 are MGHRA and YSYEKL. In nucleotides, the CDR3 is TGCGCCAGCAGCCCCACCATCCAGGGGGCTCGTGAGGAGCAGTACTTC. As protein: CASSPTIQGAREEQYF.

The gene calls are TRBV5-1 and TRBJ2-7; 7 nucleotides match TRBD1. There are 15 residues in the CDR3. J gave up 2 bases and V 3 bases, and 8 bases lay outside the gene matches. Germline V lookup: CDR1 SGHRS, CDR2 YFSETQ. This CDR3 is CASSSRTGDTYEQYF. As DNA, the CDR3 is TGCGCCAGCAGCTCTCGGACAGGTGATACCTACGAGCAGTACTTC.

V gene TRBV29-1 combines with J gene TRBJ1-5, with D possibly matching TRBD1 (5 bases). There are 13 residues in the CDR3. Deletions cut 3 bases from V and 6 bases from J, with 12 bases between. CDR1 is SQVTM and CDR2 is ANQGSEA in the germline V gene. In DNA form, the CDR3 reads TGCAGCGTTGAGTTAGGGGATGGTCAGCCCCAGCATTTT. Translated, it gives CSVELGDGQPQHF.

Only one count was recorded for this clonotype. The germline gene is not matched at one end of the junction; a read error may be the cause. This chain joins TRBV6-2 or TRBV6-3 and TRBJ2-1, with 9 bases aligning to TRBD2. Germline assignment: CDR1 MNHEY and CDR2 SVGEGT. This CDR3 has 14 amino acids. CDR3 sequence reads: CARSYQERLAVKFF. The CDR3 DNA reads TGTGCCAGGAGTTACCAGGAGCGACTAGCGGTAAAGTTCTTC.

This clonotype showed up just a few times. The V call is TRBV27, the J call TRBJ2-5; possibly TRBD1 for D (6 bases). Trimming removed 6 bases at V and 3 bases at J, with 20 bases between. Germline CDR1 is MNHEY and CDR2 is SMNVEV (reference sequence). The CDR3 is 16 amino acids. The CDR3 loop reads CASRPIRQGSEETQYF. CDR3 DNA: TGTGCCAGCAGACCGATCAGGCAGGGGTCAGAAGAGACCCAGTACTTC.

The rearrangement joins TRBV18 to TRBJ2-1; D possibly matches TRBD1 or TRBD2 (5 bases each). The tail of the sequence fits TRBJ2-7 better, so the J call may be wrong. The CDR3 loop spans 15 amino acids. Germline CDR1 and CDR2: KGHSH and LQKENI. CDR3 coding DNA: TGTGCCAGCTCACCGGCGGATGGGACCTTAATGGAGCAGTACTTC. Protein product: CASSPADGTLMEQYF.

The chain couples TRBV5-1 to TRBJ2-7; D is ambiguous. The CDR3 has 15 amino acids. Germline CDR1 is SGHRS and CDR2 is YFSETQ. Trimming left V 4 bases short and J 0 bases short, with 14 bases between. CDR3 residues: CASSPWTPSSYEQYF. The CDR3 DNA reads TGCGCCAGCAGCCCTTGGACGCCTTCCTCCTACGAGCAGTACTTC.

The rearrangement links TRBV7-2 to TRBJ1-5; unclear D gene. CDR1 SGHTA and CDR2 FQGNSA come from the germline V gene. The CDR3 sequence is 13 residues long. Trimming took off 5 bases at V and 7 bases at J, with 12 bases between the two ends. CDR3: CASSQVLGQPQHF. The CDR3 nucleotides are TGTGCCAGCAGCCAGGTTTTAGGCCAGCCCCAGCATTTT.

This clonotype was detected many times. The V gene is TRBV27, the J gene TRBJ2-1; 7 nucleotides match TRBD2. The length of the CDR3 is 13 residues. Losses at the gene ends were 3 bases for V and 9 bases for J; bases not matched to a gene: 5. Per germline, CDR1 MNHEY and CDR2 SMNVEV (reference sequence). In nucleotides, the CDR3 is TGTGCCAGCAGTTTTCGCGGGAGAAGTGAGCAGTTCTTC. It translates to CASSFRGRSEQFF.

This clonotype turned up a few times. The CDR3 here is CSARALSEQGSSTDTQYF. CDR3 sequence (DNA): TGCAGTGCTAGAGCCCTCTCGGAGCAGGGCTCTAGCACAGATACGCAGTATTTT. J is TRBJ2-3 and V is TRBV20-1; perhaps TRBD1 as D (5 bases). The V gene lost 1 base and the J gene lost 0 bases, with 20 bases spanning the gap. The length of the CDR3 is 18 residues. From germline, CDR1 is DFQATT and CDR2 SNEGSKA (reference sequence).

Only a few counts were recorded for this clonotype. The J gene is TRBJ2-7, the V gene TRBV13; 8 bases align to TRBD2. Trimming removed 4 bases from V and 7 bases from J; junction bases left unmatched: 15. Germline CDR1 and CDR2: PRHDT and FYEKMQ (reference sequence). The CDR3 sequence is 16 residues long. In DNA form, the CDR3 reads TGTGCCAGCAGCTCGCCCTCGACTAGCGTCCCTGGTGAGCAGTACTTC. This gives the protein CASSSPSTSVPGEQYF.

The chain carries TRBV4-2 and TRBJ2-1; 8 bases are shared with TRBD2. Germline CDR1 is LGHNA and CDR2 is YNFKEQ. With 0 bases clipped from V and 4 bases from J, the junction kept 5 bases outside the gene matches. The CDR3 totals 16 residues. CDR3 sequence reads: CASSQDSLAGYNEQFF. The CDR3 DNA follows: TGTGCCAGCAGCCAAGATAGCCTAGCGGGTTACAATGAGCAGTTCTTC.

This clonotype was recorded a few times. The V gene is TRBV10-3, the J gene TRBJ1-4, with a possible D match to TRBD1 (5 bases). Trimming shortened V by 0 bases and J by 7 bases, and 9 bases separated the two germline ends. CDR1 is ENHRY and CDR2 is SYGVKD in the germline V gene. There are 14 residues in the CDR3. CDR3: CAISESGGGEKLFF. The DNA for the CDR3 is TGTGCCATCAGTGAGTCGGGGGGAGGTGAAAAACTGTTTTTT.

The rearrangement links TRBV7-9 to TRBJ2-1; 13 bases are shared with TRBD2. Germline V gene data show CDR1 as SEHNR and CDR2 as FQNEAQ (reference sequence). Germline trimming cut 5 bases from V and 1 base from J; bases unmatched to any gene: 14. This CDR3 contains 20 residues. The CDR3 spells CASSKTSGRAGGGSYNEQFF. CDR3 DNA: TGTGCCAGCAGCAAAACTAGCGGGAGGGCCGGTGGGGGGTCCTACAATGAGCAGTTCTTC.

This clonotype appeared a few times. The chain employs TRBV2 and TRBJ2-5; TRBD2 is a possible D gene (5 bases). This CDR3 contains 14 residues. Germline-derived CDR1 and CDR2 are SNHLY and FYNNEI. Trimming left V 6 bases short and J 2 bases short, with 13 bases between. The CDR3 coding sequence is TGTGCCAGCAGGCGGTCTAGCACACAAGAGACCCAGTACTTC. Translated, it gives CASRRSSTQETQYF.

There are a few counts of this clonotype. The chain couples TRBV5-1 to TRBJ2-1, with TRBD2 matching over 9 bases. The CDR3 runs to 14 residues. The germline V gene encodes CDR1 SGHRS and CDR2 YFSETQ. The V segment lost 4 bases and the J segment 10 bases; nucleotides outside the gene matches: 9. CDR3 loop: CASSPYGGLAEQFF. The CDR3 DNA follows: TGCGCCAGCAGCCCCTACGGGGGACTAGCCGAGCAGTTCTTC.

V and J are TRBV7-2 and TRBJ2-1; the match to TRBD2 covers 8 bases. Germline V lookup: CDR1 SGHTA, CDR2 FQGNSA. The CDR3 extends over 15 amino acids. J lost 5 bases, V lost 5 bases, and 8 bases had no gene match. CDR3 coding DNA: TGTGCCAGCAGCCCGACTAGCGCCTTGAACAATGAGCAGTTCTTC. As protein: CASSPTSALNNEQFF.

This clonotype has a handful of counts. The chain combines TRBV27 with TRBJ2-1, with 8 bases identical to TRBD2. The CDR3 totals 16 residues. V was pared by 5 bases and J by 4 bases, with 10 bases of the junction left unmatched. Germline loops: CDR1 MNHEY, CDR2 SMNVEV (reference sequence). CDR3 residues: CASSPLLLAEYNEQFF. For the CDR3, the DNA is TGTGCCAGCAGTCCCCTTTTACTAGCGGAGTACAATGAGCAGTTCTTC.

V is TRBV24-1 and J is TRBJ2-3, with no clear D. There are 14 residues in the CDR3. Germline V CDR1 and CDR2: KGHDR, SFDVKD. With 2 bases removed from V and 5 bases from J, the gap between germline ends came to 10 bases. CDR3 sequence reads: CATSDWGKEDTQYF. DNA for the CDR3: TGTGCCACCAGTGATTGGGGTAAGGAAGATACGCAGTATTTT.

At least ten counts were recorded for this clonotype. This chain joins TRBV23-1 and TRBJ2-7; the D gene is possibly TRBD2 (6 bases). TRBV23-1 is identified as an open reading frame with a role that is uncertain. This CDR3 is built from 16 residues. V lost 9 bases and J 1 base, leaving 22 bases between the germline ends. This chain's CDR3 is CASKEVTGLRSYEQYF. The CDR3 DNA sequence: TGCGCCAGTAAAGAGGTCACGGGACTGAGATCCTACGAGCAGTACTTC.

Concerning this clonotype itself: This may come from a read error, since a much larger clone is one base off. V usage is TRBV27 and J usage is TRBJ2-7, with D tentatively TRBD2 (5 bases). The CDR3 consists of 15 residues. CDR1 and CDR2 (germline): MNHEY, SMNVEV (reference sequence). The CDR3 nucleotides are TGTGCCAGCAGAAAAGCGGAAGCCGGGATCTACAAGCAGTACTTC. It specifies CASRKAEAGIYKQYF.

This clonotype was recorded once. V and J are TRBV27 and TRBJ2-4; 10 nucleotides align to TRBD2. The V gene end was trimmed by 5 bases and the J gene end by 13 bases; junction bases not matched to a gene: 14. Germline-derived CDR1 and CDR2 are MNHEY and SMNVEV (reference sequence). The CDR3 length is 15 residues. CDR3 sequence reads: CASSRAGGPMNEQYF. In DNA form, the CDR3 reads TGTGCCAGCAGTCGAGCGGGAGGGCCCATGAATGAGCAGTACTTC.